These T cell receptor beta chains were read from a single sample in a study of T cells in Graves' hyperthyroidism and ophthalmopathy. TCRdb itself ran the multiplex PCR reads through MiXCR, one entry per CDR3 protein. The sample yields a few hundred thousand distinct CDR3 sequences, around 13% seen once. Material: blood. The receptors were sampled from a woman aged 18-30 years with Graves' hyperthyroidism. Both conserved end residues are part of each CDR3. D genes are given only for firm matches. The size entry is marked missing in some rows and otherwise reads once, few, many or a size class.

V gene	D gene	J gene	clone size	CDR3 protein	CDR3 DNA
TRBV15	TRBD1	TRBJ1-1	many	CATSRGADRDTEAFF	TGTGCCACCAGCAGGGGAGCCGACAGGGACACTGAAGCTTTCTTT
TRBV6-6	.	TRBJ2-2	.	CASSYGTGTGELFF	TGTGCCAGCAGTTACGGGACGGGCACCGGGGAGCTGTTTTTT
TRBV5-8	TRBD1	TRBJ1-2	.	CASSTTKTGGYGYTF	TGTGCCAGCAGCACAACAAAAACAGGGGGCTATGGCTACACCTTC
TRBV2	.	TRBJ1-2	many	CASSEQGTRGGYTF	TGTGCCAGCAGTGAACAGGGAACGAGGGGTGGCTACACCTTC
TRBV28	.	TRBJ2-1	many	CASSPGGAYNEQFF	TGTGCCAGCAGTCCCGGCGGAGCCTACAATGAGCAGTTCTTC
TRBV20-1	TRBD1	TRBJ2-4	many	CSASPIDRGGNIQYF	TGCAGTGCTAGCCCTATTGACAGGGGTGGAAACATTCAGTACTTC
TRBV28	TRBD1	TRBJ1-5	many	CASSVDRQGAQPQHF	TGTGCCAGCAGCGTCGACAGACAGGGGGCCCAGCCCCAGCATTTT
TRBV6-2/TRBV6-3	TRBD1	TRBJ1-1	many	CASSSRTGGVQRTEAFF	TGTGCCAGCAGTTCCCGGACAGGGGGCGTCCAACGCACTGAAGCTTTCTTT
TRBV7-2	.	TRBJ2-7	many	CASSSQGPGYEQYF	TGTGCCAGCAGCTCCCAGGGACCCGGGTACGAGCAGTACTTC
TRBV20-1	.	TRBJ2-7	many	CSAYKGGEQYF	TGCAGTGCTTACAAAGGGGGGGAGCAGTACTTC
TRBV19	.	TRBJ1-1	.	CASSSGLQGSTEAFF	TGTGCCAGTAGTAGCGGATTACAGGGATCCACTGAAGCTTTCTTT
TRBV6-1	TRBD2	TRBJ2-5	many	CASSAPSGIQETQYF	TGTGCCAGCAGTGCGCCTAGCGGGATCCAAGAGACCCAGTACTTC
TRBV18	TRBD1	TRBJ1-2	few	CASSPARQGRYGYTF	TGTGCCAGCTCACCGGCAAGACAGGGTCGTTATGGCTACACCTTC
TRBV5-5	.	TRBJ1-5	.	CASSLGGTNNQPQHF	TGTGCCAGCAGCTTGGGTGGGACGAACAATCAGCCCCAGCATTTT
TRBV27	.	TRBJ1-5	few	CASSFRSPPRYSNQPQHF	TGTGCCAGCAGTTTTAGGTCACCTCCTCGTTATAGCAATCAGCCCCAGCATTTT
TRBV30	.	TRBJ1-2	many	CAWSLQHYGYTF	TGTGCCTGGAGCCTACAGCACTATGGCTACACCTTC
TRBV13	TRBD2	TRBJ2-7	many	CASSFSGSSYEQYF	TGTGCCAGCAGCTTTAGCGGGAGCTCCTACGAGCAGTACTTC
TRBV6-1	.	TRBJ1-5	many	CASSESGRGWDQPQHF	TGTGCCAGCAGTGAATCTGGGAGGGGATGGGATCAGCCCCAGCATTTT
TRBV6-9	.	TRBJ2-1	.	CASSYRGGYNEQFF	TGTGCCAGCAGTTACAGGGGGGGCTACAATGAGCAGTTCTTC
TRBV19	.	TRBJ2-1	.	CASSMVAGNYNEQFF	TGTGCCAGTAGTATGGTCGCAGGGAATTACAATGAGCAGTTCTTC
TRBV28	TRBD1	TRBJ1-1	many	CASSKTGGNTEAFF	TGTGCCAGCAGTAAGACAGGGGGGAACACTGAAGCTTTCTTT
TRBV7-8	.	TRBJ2-7	many	CASSVQDYEQYF	TGTGCCAGCAGCGTCCAAGACTACGAGCAGTACTTC
TRBV19	TRBD2	TRBJ2-5	.	CASSHHTPGQPTSGYRETQYF	TGTGCCAGTAGTCACCACACTCCGGGACAGCCGACTAGCGGGTACCGAGAGACCCAGTACTTC
TRBV3-1	.	TRBJ2-7	many	CASSRQVTSYEQYF	TGTGCCAGCAGCCGACAGGTCACCAGCTACGAGCAGTACTTC
TRBV5-4	TRBD2	TRBJ2-2	few	CASSLGTSGSIPNTGELFF	TGTGCCAGCAGCCTAGGGACTAGCGGAAGTATACCGAACACCGGGGAGCTGTTTTTT
TRBV2	TRBD2	TRBJ2-1	many	CASSVSGRASGNEQFF	TGTGCCAGCAGTGTTAGCGGGAGGGCCTCTGGGAATGAGCAGTTCTTC
TRBV7-8	TRBD1	TRBJ1-6	few	CASSSDRENSPLHF	TGTGCCAGCAGCTCGGACAGGGAGAATTCACCCCTCCACTTT
TRBV7-8	TRBD2	TRBJ2-1	many	CASSLSGLAGASSYNEQFF	TGTGCCAGCAGTCTCTCGGGACTAGCGGGCGCGAGCTCCTACAATGAGCAGTTCTTC